This TCR beta chain derives from a study of Ad26.COV2.S vaccination and SARS-CoV-2 variants. At the level of the study: Participants got Ad26.COV2.S intramuscularly, once or twice 56 days apart.

The CDR3 covers 15 residues. Germline trimming cut 5 bases from V and 3 bases from J; bases unmatched to any gene: 6. Germline V gene data show CDR1 as MNHEY and CDR2 as SVGEGT. Treatment: around 19 received Ad26.COV2.S at low or high dose, single or two shots; a few received placebo; per-sample allocation not given. After the first vaccine or placebo injection, samples were drawn on day 63. Spike of the Wuhan-strain SARS-CoV-2 was expressed by an Ad26 vector, which formed the vaccine. Assay: immunoSEQ multiplex PCR; the TCRdb copy retains only in-frame clones and omits some. The top ten clones hold over 2.5% of a sample with hundreds of thousands of clones, 85% to 90% of them seen once. Study-wide points: Spike-specific responses of CD8+ and CD4+ T cells were reported to display substantial breadth after vaccination.

A word on this clone: Its specificity is unknown.

The specimen was peripheral blood, collected in a trial of Ad26.COV2.S vaccine versus placebo. This sequence originates from a person between 18 and 59 years old who received the Ad26.COV2.S COVID-19 vaccine or a placebo. The J gene is TRBJ2-5, the V gene TRBV6-2 or TRBV6-3; 10 nucleotides line up with TRBD2. The CDR3 nucleotides read TGTGCCAGCAGTGGTGGACTAGCGGCTAAAGAGACCCAGTACTTC. Translation gives CASSGGLAAKETQYF.